The 23 T cell receptor beta chains presented below share a single source sample, sequenced in a study of blood T cell repertoires in COVID-19. TCRdb keeps only in-frame clones here, not all; method: immunoSEQ multiplex PCR. The table has around 170,000 clones, roughly nine tenths seen once; the top ten hold approximately 3%. The sequencing input was peripheral blood. These receptor sequences come from a man in his fifties or sixties with acute or convalescent COVID-19.

J is TRBJ1-2 and V is TRBV6-1, with TRBD1 as a possible D gene (5 bases). The length of the CDR3 is 13 residues. Germline CDR1 reads MNHNS; CDR2 reads SASEGT. The V end lost 2 bases, the J end lost 6 bases, and 10 bases lay between the germline ends. CDR3 region: CASSERQGHGYTF. The CDR3 DNA is TGTGCCAGCAGTGAACGGCAGGGCCATGGCTACACCTTC.

V usage is TRBV18 and J usage is TRBJ2-1; 9 nucleotides agree with TRBD2. Unmatched junction bases numbered 4, after V lost 5 bases and J lost 2 bases. There are 15 residues in the CDR3. CDR1 and CDR2 from the germline V gene are KGHSH and LQKENI. CDR3 sequence: CASSEAGGAYNEQFF. CDR3 DNA: TGTGCCAGCTCAGAAGCGGGGGGAGCCTACAATGAGCAGTTCTTC. Full variable domain (missing parts from reference TRBV18 and TRBJ2-1): NAGVMQNPRHLVRRRGQEARLRCSPMKGHSHVYWYRQLPEEGLKFMVYLQKENIIDESGMPKERFSAEFPKEGPSILRIQQVVRGDSAAYFCASSEAGGAYNEQFFGPGTRLTVL.

The CDR3 protein is CASSSLREQYF. CDR3 bases: TGTGCCAGCAGTTCCCTGAGGGAGCAGTACTTC. The chain uses TRBV6-5 and TRBJ2-7; no clear D. The CDR3 has 11 amino acids. Trimming stripped 4 bases from V and 7 bases from J, with 8 bases between. Germline V gives CDR1 MNHEY, CDR2 SVGAGI.

The chain couples TRBV21-1 to TRBJ2-7; the D call TRBD2 from the table was never checked on the DNA. TRBV21-1 is reported as a pseudogene. The CDR3 loop spans 12 amino acids. The CDR3 here is CASSRSKREQYF. CDR3 DNA: TGTGCCAGCAGCAGAAGCAAGCGCGAGCAGTACTTC.

The rearrangement joins TRBV7-9 to TRBJ1-2; 12 nucleotides agree with TRBD1. CDR1 and CDR2 (germline): SEHNR, FQNEAQ (reference sequence). CDR3 length: 15 residues. The junction had 3 bases not matched to a gene; V was cut back by 0 bases and J by 7 bases. In DNA form, the CDR3 reads TGTGCCAGCAGCTTAGCCGGGACAGGGGGCTTTGGCTACACCTTC. Its translation: CASSLAGTGGFGYTF.

The chain has TRBV6-2 or TRBV6-3 and TRBJ1-2, with D hard to call. From germline, CDR1 is MNHEY and CDR2 SVGEGT. The CDR3 is made up of 12 amino acids. V was shortened by 6 bases and J by 1 base, with 6 bases between the two germline ends. CDR3 loop: CASSRSNYGYTF. As DNA, the CDR3 is TGTGCCAGCAGCCGCAGTAACTATGGCTACACCTTC.

The genes are TRBV28 and TRBJ2-7; 15 positions match TRBD2. The CDR3 runs to 17 residues. The V gene end was trimmed by 6 bases and the J gene end by 8 bases; junction bases not matched to a gene: 14. Germline V gene sequence: CDR1 MDHEN, CDR2 SYDVKM. CDR3 sequence: CASSPGLAGGQKFQQYF. The CDR3 DNA reads TGTGCCAGCAGCCCCGGACTAGCGGGGGGGCAAAAGTTCCAGCAGTACTTC. Full variable domain (rest looked up from reference TRBV28 and TRBJ2-7): DVKVTQSSRYLVKRTGEKVFLECVQDMDHENMFWYRQDPGLGLRLIYFSYDVKMKEKGDIPEGYSVSREKKERFSLILESASTNQTSMYLCASSPGLAGGQKFQQYFGPGTRLTVT.

V and J are TRBV11-3 and TRBJ2-7; TRBD1 is a possible D gene (5 bases). The germline gives CDR1 SGHNT, CDR2 YENEEA. The V and J ends lost 10 bases and 1 base respectively, with 14 bases between them. The CDR3 spans 13 residues. The CDR3: CATRLTGSYEQYF. The CDR3 DNA reads TGTGCCACCAGACTTACAGGATCCTACGAGCAGTACTTC. The full variable domain, with the rest looked up from reference TRBV11-3 and TRBJ2-7, is EAGVVQSPRYKIIEKKQPVAFWCNPISGHNTLYWYLQNLGQGPELLIRYENEEAVDDSQLPKDRFSAERLKGVDSTLKIQPAELGDSAVYLCATRLTGSYEQYFGPGTRLTVT.

This sequence joins TRBV28 and TRBJ2-7; D may be TRBD1 (5 bases). This CDR3 comprises 13 residues. Germline-derived CDR1 and CDR2 are MDHEN and SYDVKM. V dropped 6 bases and J dropped 0 bases, with 9 bases sitting between them. CDR3 nucleotides: TGTGCCAGCAGACGACAGAGCTCCTACGAGCAGTACTTC. It is translated as CASRRQSSYEQYF. The whole variable domain, remainder taken from reference TRBV28 and TRBJ2-7, is DVKVTQSSRYLVKRTGEKVFLECVQDMDHENMFWYRQDPGLGLRLIYFSYDVKMKEKGDIPEGYSVSREKKERFSLILESASTNQTSMYLCASRRQSSYEQYFGPGTRLTVT.

The V and J genes are TRBV12-3 or TRBV12-4 and TRBJ1-2, with 7 bases aligning to TRBD1. V shed 4 bases and J 5 bases; nucleotides not matched to a gene: 4. This CDR3 contains 13 residues. CDR3 sequence: CASSWDSRYGYTF. Here the CDR3 DNA reads TGTGCCAGCAGTTGGGACAGCAGGTATGGCTACACCTTC.

This rearrangement joins TRBV5-1 to TRBJ1-2; D is perhaps TRBD1 (6 bases). CDR1 is SGHRS, CDR2 YFSETQ, per germline. This CDR3 contains 14 residues. V lost 4 bases and J lost 2, with 12 bases in between. This CDR3 reads CASSEQGQNYGYTF. CDR3 sequence (DNA): TGCGCCAGCAGCGAACAGGGTCAGAACTATGGCTACACCTTC.

The chain joins TRBV7-2 to TRBJ2-7; weak D call: TRBD2 (6 bases). The CDR3 length is 14 residues. CDR1 is SGHTA, CDR2 FQGNSA, per germline. Between the trimmed V and J ends, which lost 7 bases and 7 bases, there was a span of 20 bases. CDR3 DNA sequence: TGTGCCAGCACCCGCTGGCCCGTCCGGGGGGAGCAGTACTTC. Residues: CASTRWPVRGEQYF.

Remarks on this clone: This sample includes further DNA sequences coding for the same CDR3. V usage is TRBV3-1 (or the pseudogene TRBV3-2) and J usage is TRBJ1-2, with D possibly matching TRBD1 (6 bases). In germline, CDR1 is LGHDT, CDR2 YNNKEL (reference sequence). Trimming pared 4 bases from V and 1 base from J, leaving 7 bases between. This CDR3 is built from 13 residues. CDR3 sequence reads: CASSRTDNYGYTF. As DNA, the CDR3 is TGTGCCAGCAGCCGGACAGATAACTATGGCTACACCTTC.

The chain employs TRBV6-6 and TRBJ1-4; 11 bases line up with TRBD1. V dropped 5 bases and J dropped 4; count of bases not matched to a gene: 9. The length of the CDR3 is 17 residues. Germline lookup yields CDR1 MNHNY and CDR2 SVGAGI (reference sequence). The CDR3 region is CASSRKWTGGDNEKLFF. The DNA of the CDR3 is TGTGCCAGCAGTCGGAAGTGGACAGGGGGCGATAATGAAAAACTGTTTTTT.

The CDR3 reads CASSLLGAYEQYF. The CDR3 DNA follows: TGTGCCAGCAGCCTTTTGGGGGCGTACGAGCAGTACTTC. V gene TRBV5-4 combines with J gene TRBJ2-7; D is perhaps TRBD1 (6 bases). Germline loops: CDR1 SGHNT, CDR2 YYREEE (reference sequence). The CDR3 length is 13 residues. V lost 4 bases and J 4 bases, leaving 12 bases between the germline ends.

This clone was seen more than once but under ten times. The chain is built from TRBV6-5 and TRBJ2-7; D might be TRBD1 (5 bases). CDR1 is MNHEY, CDR2 SVGAGI, per germline. The CDR3 runs to 12 residues. Trimming left V 6 bases short and J 2 bases short, with 8 bases between. CDR3 DNA: TGTGCCAGCAGCCAGGGTCCCTACGAGCAGTACTTC. Residues: CASSQGPYEQYF.

V usage is TRBV12-3 or TRBV12-4 and J usage is TRBJ1-1; D not resolved. V lost 7 bases and J 1 base, leaving 10 bases between the germline ends. The CDR3 totals 13 residues. The CDR3 sequence is CASMLRWNTEAFF. In DNA form, the CDR3 reads TGTGCCAGCATGCTCAGGTGGAACACTGAAGCTTTCTTT.

The rearrangement uses TRBV2 and TRBJ2-1; weak D call: TRBD1 (7 bases). Trimming left V 8 bases short and J 0 bases short, with 14 bases between. The CDR3 consists of 15 residues. Germline V gene lookup returns CDR1 SNHLY and CDR2 FYNNEI. The CDR3 loop reads CASGEDRSSYNEQFF. The DNA for the CDR3 is TGTGCCAGCGGGGAGGACAGGAGCTCCTACAATGAGCAGTTCTTC.

V and J are TRBV18 and TRBJ1-1, with no clear D. Trimming removed 1 base at V and 0 bases at J, with 6 bases between. Germline-derived CDR1 and CDR2 are KGHSH and LQKENI. The CDR3 spans 14 residues. CDR3 loop: CASSPQRLNTEAFF. The CDR3 region has the DNA TGTGCCAGCTCACCACAGAGATTGAACACTGAAGCTTTCTTT.

V usage is TRBV24-1 and J usage is TRBJ1-3; the D is unclear. V was shortened by 0 bases and J by 0 bases, with 14 bases between the two germline ends. From germline, CDR1 is KGHDR and CDR2 SFDVKD. This CDR3 has 18 residues. CDR3 in DNA: TGTGCCACCAGTGATTTGGCGCAAACTCACTTCTCTGGAAACACCATATATTTT. It codes for CATSDLAQTHFSGNTIYF.

The V gene is TRBV11-2, the J gene TRBJ2-1; 9 nucleotides agree with TRBD1. With V trimmed by 5 bases and J by 9 bases, 14 bases remained unmatched. This CDR3 is 16 amino acids long. Germline values: CDR1 SGHAT, CDR2 FQNNGV. This CDR3 reads CASSVQSGTGFGEQFF. The CDR3 nucleotides read TGTGCCAGCAGCGTTCAAAGCGGGACAGGGTTTGGTGAGCAGTTCTTC.

The rearrangement joins TRBV3-1 (or the pseudogene TRBV3-2) to TRBJ2-1; the match to TRBD1 covers 9 bases. This CDR3 has 17 amino acids. The germline CDR1 and CDR2 sequences are LGHDT and YNNKEL (reference sequence). Unmatched junction bases numbered 16, after V lost 4 bases and J lost 9 bases. In DNA form, the CDR3 reads TGTGCCAGCAGCCCCTACCGTCCCGGGACAGGGTCCAGTGAGCAGTTCTTC. It codes for CASSPYRPGTGSSEQFF.

For this clone: The sample holds other DNA sequences that translate to the same CDR3. The chain joins TRBV15 to TRBJ2-7; TRBD1 agrees at 8 bases. J lost 6 bases, V lost 5 bases, and 12 bases had no gene match. Germline CDR1 is LNHNV and CDR2 is YYDKDF (reference sequence). The CDR3 contains 15 residues. CDR3 sequence: CATSGRTGWGGEQYF. CDR3 DNA: TGTGCCACCAGCGGGCGGACAGGGTGGGGAGGCGAGCAGTACTTC.